This T cell receptor beta chain was sequenced during a study of shared clonotypes between healthy human individuals. Study-level results: The genetic and exposure-history diversity represented was limited by few donors.

Measured with immunoSEQ multiplex PCR; TCRdb has only the in-frame clones, and not every one. The sample contains around 700,000 clones, less than 85% of which appear only once. The V end lost 5 bases, the J end lost 7 bases, and 11 bases lay between the germline ends. Per the germline V gene, CDR1 is DFQATT and CDR2 is SNEGSKA (reference sequence). The CDR3 is 11 residues long. With regard to this clone: Its target is not known.

Material: memory CD4+ T cells sorted from blood. Subset noted: CD45RA-negative fraction. The chain joins TRBV20-1 to TRBJ1-2, with D possibly TRBD1 on 5 matching bases. The origin of this receptor is a woman aged 25 to 39 in good health. CDR3 bases: TGCAGTGCTGGGGGGTCTGGTGGCTACACCTTC. Translated, it gives CSAGGSGGYTF.